The text below deals with one TCR beta chain. The data originate from a study of blood T cell repertoires in COVID-19. Overall study: The United States, Italy and Spain provided the acute and convalescent COVID-19 samples. PBMCs, B-cell-depleted T cells, or T cells were the source of the cDNA or gDNA that made up the material.

Trimming removed 5 bases from V and 1 base from J, with 12 bases in between. The CDR3 has 14 amino acids. In germline, CDR1 is SGHNT, CDR2 YYREEE (reference sequence). Original data processing: Reference gene primers were amplified, and this amplification served to estimate nucleated cell counts. TCRdb's copy holds only in-frame clones and misses some; the assay was immunoSEQ multiplex PCR. The V and J calls and the clone size are those of that table, but D and trimming were determined from the DNA. The repertoire has 230,000 or so clones, 80% to 90% of them found once; the top ten carry about 4.6%. This TCR came from a woman aged 40-49 years who had recovered from COVID-19. This chain joins TRBV5-4 and TRBJ1-1; maybe TRBD1 (6 bases). Material: peripheral blood. DNA of the CDR3: TGTGCCAGCAGGATCGGACAGCAGAACACTGAAGCTTTCTTT. Its protein product is CASRIGQQNTEAFF.